The 31 T cell receptor beta chains given below trace back to one sample, sequenced in a study of CD4 T cells in relation to SARS-CoV-2 and coronaviruses. These receptors' antigens are unknown. The unexposed donors gave CD4+ T cells in about 2011-2018, prior to COVID-19. After approximately 10 days of culture, CD4+ T cells were isolated. Clones were read by immunoSEQ multiplex PCR, and TCRdb kept only the in-frame ones, dropping some. The profile shows more than 20,000 clones, around 74% of them singletons. Material: CD4+ T cells from PBMCs, cultured in vitro. All receptors come from a human donor in good health.

The chain joins TRBV25-1 to TRBJ1-2; TRBD1 matches 7 bases. J gave up 7 bases and V 5 bases, and 7 bases lay outside the gene matches. Germline CDR1 and CDR2: MGHDK and SYGVNS. The CDR3 has 13 amino acids. The CDR3 nucleotides are TGTGCCAGCAGTCCGAGGGGGCTTGTTGGCTACACCTTC. Translated, it gives CASSPRGLVGYTF.

The J gene is TRBJ2-7, the V gene TRBV7-9; D remains ambiguous. The germline CDR1 and CDR2 sequences are SEHNR and FQNEAQ (reference sequence). The CDR3 loop spans 15 amino acids. The V gene lost 5 bases and the J gene lost 6 bases, with 20 bases spanning the gap. DNA of the CDR3: TGTGCCAGCAGCCACAGCACGGCGAGTCGGTCCGAGCAGTACTTC. It yields the protein CASSHSTASRSEQYF.

The chain joins TRBV19 to TRBJ2-2, with D perhaps assigned TRBD1 or TRBD2 (5 bases each). With 8 bases removed from V and 3 bases from J, the gap between germline ends came to 25 bases. Germline V gives CDR1 LNHDA, CDR2 SQIVND (reference sequence). The CDR3 spans 18 residues. The CDR3 DNA reads as TGTGCCAGTGGCCTTTCCCCCTTGAGGGGTTTTTACACCGGGGAGCTGTTTTTT. It translates to CASGLSPLRGFYTGELFF.

The V gene is TRBV13, the J gene TRBJ2-3; TRBD2 might be the D (5 bases). CDR1 PRHDT and CDR2 FYEKMQ come from the germline V gene (reference sequence). This CDR3 has 15 amino acids. Trimming pared 1 base from V and 0 bases from J, leaving 8 bases between. The CDR3 coding sequence is TGTGCCAGCAGCTTAGAACGGGGTAGCACAGATACGCAGTATTTT. This codes for CASSLERGSTDTQYF.

The V and J genes are TRBV11-3 and TRBJ2-5, with 10 positions matching TRBD2. Germline loops: CDR1 SGHNT, CDR2 YENEEA. This CDR3 comprises 15 residues. V dropped 1 base and J dropped 2; count of bases not matched to a gene: 1. Written as DNA, the CDR3 is TGTGCCAGCAGCTTAGGGACTAGCGGACAAGAGACCCAGTACTTC. Protein sequence: CASSLGTSGQETQYF.

The chain carries TRBV25-1 and TRBJ1-1; weak D call: TRBD1 (5 bases). Germline V gene lookup returns CDR1 MGHDK and CDR2 SYGVNS. This CDR3 contains 16 residues. V lost 2 bases to trimming and J lost 0 bases, with 13 bases between them. CDR3 sequence: CASSEPNEGMNTEAFF. The CDR3 nucleotides read TGTGCCAGCAGTGAACCTAATGAGGGGATGAACACTGAAGCTTTCTTT.

V is TRBV18 and J is TRBJ1-1, with a weak D call TRBD1 (6 bases). V was clipped by 4 bases and J by 5 bases, with 17 bases between them. The CDR3 extends over 15 amino acids. Germline CDR1 and CDR2: KGHSH and LQKENI. CDR3 loop: CASSLSTGVSTEAFF. CDR3 DNA: TGTGCCAGCTCACTCTCGACAGGTGTGTCGACTGAAGCTTTCTTT.

This chain joins TRBV5-1 and TRBJ2-6, with D unresolved. The germline V and J ends were trimmed by 0 bases and 0 bases, with 7 bases remaining between them. This CDR3 comprises 16 residues. Germline V CDR1 and CDR2: SGHRS, YFSETQ. The CDR3 here is CASSLAQISGANVLTF. In DNA form, the CDR3 reads TGCGCCAGCAGCTTGGCCCAGATCTCTGGGGCCAACGTCCTGACTTTC.

This chain connects TRBV7-9 to TRBJ2-6; D possibly corresponds to TRBD2 (6 bases). Per the germline V gene, CDR1 is SEHNR and CDR2 is FQNEAQ (reference sequence). The CDR3 consists of 19 residues. The V end was cut by 5 bases, the J end by 2 bases, with 22 bases between. CDR3 region: CASSPYRDSLSPGANVLTF. CDR3 DNA: TGTGCCAGCAGCCCCTACCGGGACTCCCTTTCCCCTGGGGCCAACGTCCTGACTTTC. The full variable domain, completed using reference TRBV7-9 and TRBJ2-6, is DTGVSQNPRHKITKRGQNVTFRCDPISEHNRLYWYRQTLGQGPEFLTYFQNEAQLEKSRLLSDRFSAERPKGSFSTLEIQRTEQGDSAMYLCASSPYRDSLSPGANVLTFGAGSRLTVL.

V usage is TRBV28 and J usage is TRBJ1-5, with 10 bases fitting TRBD1. Trimming took 3 bases from V and 4 from J; bases not matched to a gene: 6. The CDR3 totals 16 residues. Germline CDR1 and CDR2: MDHEN and SYDVKM. The DNA for the CDR3 is TGTGCCAGCAGTTTCCGGGACAGGGGACAAAATCAGCCCCAGCATTTT. Translation gives CASSFRDRGQNQPQHF.

This chain uses TRBV15 with TRBJ2-5, with 7 bases that match TRBD1. Germline CDR1 and CDR2: LNHNV and YYDKDF (reference sequence). V lost 1 base to trimming and J lost 2 bases; unmatched junction nucleotides: 10. The CDR3 is 17 residues long. The CDR3 reads CATSRGDRVGTQETQYF. The CDR3 DNA reads as TGTGCCACCAGCAGAGGCGACAGGGTGGGCACTCAAGAGACCCAGTACTTC.

This clone was counted a single time. This chain connects TRBV19 to TRBJ2-3; possible D gene TRBD1, 6 bases. V lost 5 bases to trimming and J lost 2 bases, with 14 bases between them. In germline, CDR1 is LNHDA, CDR2 SQIVND (reference sequence). The CDR3 is 15 residues long. The CDR3 coding sequence is TGTGCCAGTAGTGGGGGCAGCCATTTCACAGATACGCAGTATTTT. Protein product: CASSGGSHFTDTQYF.

The chain combines TRBV30 with TRBJ2-2, with TRBD2 identical over 9 bases. CDR1 GTSNPN and CDR2 SVGIG come from the germline V gene (reference sequence). V lost 4 bases, J lost 4 bases, and 4 bases stayed unmatched. This CDR3 comprises 14 residues. Here the CDR3 DNA reads TGTGCCTGGAATAGCGGGAGTCGCACCGGGGAGCTGTTTTTT. Its protein is CAWNSGSRTGELFF.

CDR3: CASSMDRRYEQYF. Here the CDR3 DNA reads TGTGCCAGTAGTATGGACAGACGCTACGAGCAGTACTTC. The V gene is TRBV19, the J gene TRBJ2-7, with D possibly matching TRBD1 (6 bases). V shed 3 bases and J shed 3 bases, with 9 bases lying between them. The CDR3 contains 13 residues. Germline CDR1 is LNHDA and CDR2 is SQIVND (reference sequence).

The chain has TRBV3-1 (or the pseudogene TRBV3-2) and TRBJ2-1; TRBD2 is a possible D gene (5 bases). The CDR3 length is 17 residues. Per germline, CDR1 LGHDT and CDR2 YNNKEL (reference sequence). Trimming stripped 0 bases from V and 1 base from J, with 13 bases between. CDR3 sequence reads: CASSQDYFGGSYNEQFF. The DNA of the CDR3 is TGTGCCAGCAGCCAAGACTATTTCGGCGGGTCCTACAATGAGCAGTTCTTC.

V gene TRBV10-3 combines with J gene TRBJ1-1, with D unresolved. CDR1 is ENHRY, CDR2 SYGVKD, per germline. The CDR3 has 13 residues. Trimming removed 2 bases from V and 2 bases from J, with 6 bases in between. CDR3 sequence (DNA): TGTGCCATCAGTGAGCCAAAAAACACTGAAGCTTTCTTT. Protein sequence: CAISEPKNTEAFF.

The table lists this clone with a count of one. The genes are TRBV19 and TRBJ2-1; TRBD2 matches at 9 bases. Looked up from germline, CDR1 is LNHDA and CDR2 is SQIVND (reference sequence). The CDR3 is 12 amino acids. Trimming removed 4 bases from V and 8 bases from J; junction bases left unmatched: 0. The CDR3 sequence is CASSSGRDEQFF. In nucleotides, the CDR3 is TGTGCCAGTAGTAGCGGGAGGGATGAGCAGTTCTTC.

The chain links TRBV28 to TRBJ2-2; no clear D gene. Per germline, CDR1 MDHEN and CDR2 SYDVKM. The CDR3 length is 14 residues. V was shortened by 6 bases and J by 6 bases, with 14 bases between the two germline ends. This chain's CDR3 is CASSRHSNPGELFF. The CDR3 region has the DNA TGTGCCAGCAGCCGTCACTCGAATCCCGGGGAGCTGTTTTTT.

The chain couples TRBV5-1 to TRBJ2-5; no definite D call. The V gene's germline CDR1 is SGHRS and CDR2 YFSETQ. The CDR3 sequence is 12 residues long. The V end was cut by 0 bases, the J end by 7 bases, with 7 bases between. CDR3 protein: CASSLGTGTQYF. The CDR3 bases are TGCGCCAGCAGCTTGGGAACGGGGACCCAGTACTTC.

The V call is TRBV10-2, the J call TRBJ2-1; weak D call: TRBD2 (6 bases). Trimming shortened V by 4 bases and J by 0 bases, and 13 bases separated the two germline ends. Per germline, CDR1 WSHSY and CDR2 SAAADI. The CDR3 is made up of 16 amino acids. This chain's CDR3 is CASSALAASSYNEQFF. Here the CDR3 DNA reads TGCGCCAGCAGTGCCTTAGCGGCCAGCTCCTACAATGAGCAGTTCTTC.

The chain is built from TRBV11-1 and TRBJ2-3; unclear D gene. The germline V and J ends were trimmed by 2 bases and 6 bases, with 6 bases remaining between them. CDR3 length equals 12 residues. CDR1 SGHAT and CDR2 FQDESV come from the germline V gene (reference sequence). This CDR3 reads CASSLIGDTQYF. CDR3 DNA sequence: TGTGCCAGCAGCTTAATAGGCGATACGCAGTATTTT.

This chain uses TRBV4-1 with TRBJ1-3; perhaps TRBD1 as D (5 bases). V was trimmed by 0 bases and J by 4 bases, leaving 13 bases between them. The CDR3 spans 16 residues. Germline V gene lookup returns CDR1 MGHRA and CDR2 YSYEKL. CDR3 bases: TGCGCCAGCAGCCAAGAAGGACGACAGCGGGGAAACACCATATATTTT. As protein: CASSQEGRQRGNTIYF.

The chain is built from TRBV30 and TRBJ2-7; D possibly corresponds to TRBD2 (5 bases). The CDR3 consists of 13 residues. Per the germline V gene, CDR1 is GTSNPN and CDR2 is SVGIG (reference sequence). With 2 bases removed from V and 7 bases from J, the gap between germline ends came to 15 bases. The CDR3, as DNA: TGTGCCTGGAGTACCGGCGGGCCGGGGGAGCAGTACTTC. The encoded protein is CAWSTGGPGEQYF. The whole variable domain, filled in from reference TRBV30 and TRBJ2-7, reads SQTIHQWPATLVQPVGSPLSLECTVEGTSNPNLYWYRQAAGRGLQLLFYSVGIGQISSEVPQNLSASRPQDRQFILSSKKLLLSDSGFYLCAWSTGGPGEQYFGPGTRLTVT.

The chain combines TRBV4-2 with TRBJ1-3, with D perhaps TRBD1 (5 bases). V lost 0 bases and J 4 bases, leaving 7 bases between the germline ends. This CDR3 spans 14 amino acids. CDR1 and CDR2 from the germline V gene are LGHNA and YNFKEQ. DNA of the CDR3: TGTGCCAGCAGCCAAGATAGGGACGGAAACACCATATATTTT. Translating gives CASSQDRDGNTIYF.

In this sample, this clone turned up once. This chain connects TRBV5-4 to TRBJ2-1, with D tentatively TRBD2 (5 bases). Germline V CDR1 and CDR2: SGHNT, YYREEE (reference sequence). The CDR3 sequence is 14 residues long. Trimming removed 0 bases at V and 6 bases at J, with 10 bases between. The DNA for the CDR3 is TGTGCCAGCAGCTTGGAGGACTGGCGCAATGAGCAGTTCTTC. Residues: CASSLEDWRNEQFF. Based on the CDR3 plus reference TRBV5-4 and TRBJ2-1, the full variable domain is ETGVTQSPTHLIKTRGQQVTLRCSSQSGHNTVSWYQQALGQGPQFIFQYYREEENGRGNFPPRFSGLQFPNYSSELNVNALELDDSALYLCASSLEDWRNEQFFGPGTRLTVL.

The chain uses TRBV6-5 and TRBJ1-2, with D perhaps matching TRBD1 (5 bases). This CDR3 spans 13 amino acids. Between the trimmed V and J ends, which lost 5 bases and 3 bases, there was a span of 10 bases. CDR1 MNHEY and CDR2 SVGAGI come from the germline V gene. The CDR3, as DNA: TGTGCCAGCAGTCCGGGGCCCGACTATGGCTACACCTTC. The encoded protein is CASSPGPDYGYTF.

The V call is TRBV21-1, the J call TRBJ2-7; the DNA was not compared with TRBD2, the D call given in the table. TRBV21-1 is reported as a pseudogene. The CDR3 is made up of 18 amino acids. The CDR3 reads CASSKTGLAELSSYEQYF. The CDR3 coding sequence is TGTGCCAGCAGCAAAACCGGACTAGCCGAACTCTCCTCCTACGAGCAGTACTTC.

The rearrangement uses TRBV12-3 or TRBV12-4 and TRBJ2-1, with TRBD2 as a possible D gene (5 bases). There are 13 residues in the CDR3. The ends were cut back, 3 bases at V and 7 bases at J, with 10 bases in the middle. The CDR3: CASSFGLPNEQFF. The DNA for the CDR3 is TGTGCCAGCAGTTTTGGACTGCCTAATGAGCAGTTCTTC.

The rearrangement links TRBV7-9 to TRBJ1-3, with D unresolved. The CDR3 contains 16 residues. Between the trimmed V and J ends, which lost 1 base and 0 bases, there was a span of 10 bases. CDR1 SEHNR and CDR2 FQNEAQ come from the germline V gene (reference sequence). The CDR3 protein is CASSLEGQSSGNTIYF. DNA for the CDR3: TGTGCCAGCAGCTTAGAGGGCCAAAGCTCTGGAAACACCATATATTTT.

The chain employs TRBV5-1 and TRBJ2-7; unclear D gene. Germline CDR1 reads SGHRS; CDR2 reads YFSETQ. The CDR3 loop spans 14 amino acids. V was trimmed by 0 bases and J by 5 bases, leaving 12 bases between them. The CDR3, as DNA: TGCGCCAGCAGCTTGGCCAGGCCGGGCGACGAGCAGTACTTC. Protein: CASSLARPGDEQYF.

The chain has TRBV5-1 and TRBJ2-2; D may be TRBD1 (6 bases). This CDR3 is built from 14 residues. The germline V gene encodes CDR1 SGHRS and CDR2 YFSETQ. With 0 bases removed from V and 5 bases from J, the gap between germline ends came to 8 bases. The CDR3 region has the DNA TGCGCCAGCAGCTTGGGACAGGTTACCGGGGAGCTGTTTTTT. Translated: CASSLGQVTGELFF.